This T cell receptor beta chain was sequenced in a study of shared clonotypes between healthy human individuals. Overall study: CD4 naive and CD4 memory each took three plates per donor, while CD8 naive took two and CD8 memory one.

None of the donors, who were healthy HIV-negative adults, had recently had acute infections or vaccinations. An assay was performed, and its level was deep. Some 30,000 T cell genomes, or approximately 190 ng DNA, went into the sorted-subset replicate PCRs. TCRdb's table, derived via immunoSEQ multiplex PCR, lists solely in-frame clones and lacks some. Among more than 150,000 clones listed, approximately 61% were seen once. Trimming removed 5 bases from V and 6 bases from J, with 18 bases in between. This CDR3 spans 15 amino acids. CDR1 and CDR2 (germline): MDHEN, SYDVKM. The sequenced sample consisted of memory CD4+ T cells sorted from blood. Documented subset: CD45RA-negative fraction. The V and J genes are TRBV28 and TRBJ2-3; D tentatively fits TRBD1 or TRBD2 (5 bases each). The TCR was taken from a man in his thirties or forties in good health. The chain's CDR3 is CASSPPGPPADTQYF. CDR3 DNA sequence: TGTGCCAGCAGTCCCCCGGGACCACCCGCCGATACGCAGTATTTT.